This TCR beta chain was captured by sequencing in a study of T cell responses to AZD1222 COVID-19 vaccine (dated by TCRdb to about 2021). Regarding the study in general: AZD1222 recipients whose second dose came at about 4 weeks and those whose second dose came at about 12 weeks were combined into one group, since spike-specific TCR depth and breadth did not differ between the two schedules. A total of 240 or so trial participants underwent TCR sequencing, of whom some 200 had received two doses of AZD1222 and around 25 had received two doses of the MenACWY control vaccine. Trial participants were enrolled into age subgroups of 18-55, 56-69 and 70-plus years, which contained 148, 28 and 57 TCR-sequenced participants, respectively. General study outcomes and caveats: Participants were mostly white British, with more females than males. The authors suggested clonal diversity may have been underestimated. In the small 56-69-year group, the increase in depth fell short of significance, most likely because of low power. Conclusions about previously exposed vaccinees are limited because only 5 or 6 AZD1222 recipients were SARS-CoV-2 seropositive at baseline. Reportedly, close to half of the unique spike-specific TCRs recognized epitopes lying outside the regions that are mutated in the B.1.351 and B.1.1.7 variants. Vaccine-associated CD4 TCRs spanned the whole spike protein, with dominant responses in regions 160-218 and 743-854. After two AZD1222 doses, both the breadth and the depth of spike-specific TCRs were significantly higher than at day 0 and than in MenACWY recipients. No day 14 peak-response samples were available, so repertoires were characterized only after the peak T cell response.

The CDR3 regions of human TCRbeta chains were analyzed by immunosequencing. Regarding the original processing steps: TCRs in the repertoires were matched against a reference library of SARS-CoV-2-specific TCRs that had been generated with the MIRA antigen-specificity platform. Breadth was defined as the fraction of unique TCRs that were SARS-CoV-2-associated. Depth was defined as the fraction of total T cells that were SARS-CoV-2-associated. Each spike-specific TCR was assigned to its reactive spike region and to a CD4 or CD8 class using the MIRA data. Log10-transformed breadth and depth values were compared by one-way ANOVA with Sidak's multiple comparisons tests. TCRdb mirrors the immuneACCESS table, restricted to in-frame sequences. Some clones are absent from its copies; in checked studies, under half trace to an unresolved V gene, and the reason for the others is unknown. Clonal size and the V and J genes are those of that table, whereas D and trimming came from the DNA. The sample yields 90,000 or so clones; approximately 86% were counted once. Approximately 8% of the sample is in the top ten clones.

The meaning of the sample's time point label: baseline before first vaccination. Samples from vaccinated people were obtained from the UK trials COV001 and COV002, which included a single-blind randomized controlled phase 2/3 trial of AZD1222 (ChAdOx1 nCoV-19) in healthy adults. For TCRbeta chain sequencing, PBMC samples from trial participants were taken at day 0 and at day 28 after the second dose. With respect to this clone: Its antigen is not yet known. Base qualities are not at hand, and no much larger clone is one base apart.

From the germline V gene, CDR1 is MNHEY and CDR2 is SVGAGI. CDR3 length: 14 amino acids, cysteine to phenylalanine. Only the CDR3 part of the read is kept: 42 bases, read in frame from the first base. Germline trimming: 4 bases from V, 2 bases from J; junction bases outside gene matches: 2. This TCR came from an adult in good health. The chain joins TRBV6-5 to TRBJ1-2; a stretch of 9 junction bases matches TRBD1. Sequencing was performed on peripheral blood, taken on day 0 of AZD1222 vaccination. Here the CDR3 is given as CASSFDRGNYGYTF. In nucleotide form, the sequence is TGTGCCAGCAGTTTCGACAGGGGGAACTATGGCTACACCTTC.